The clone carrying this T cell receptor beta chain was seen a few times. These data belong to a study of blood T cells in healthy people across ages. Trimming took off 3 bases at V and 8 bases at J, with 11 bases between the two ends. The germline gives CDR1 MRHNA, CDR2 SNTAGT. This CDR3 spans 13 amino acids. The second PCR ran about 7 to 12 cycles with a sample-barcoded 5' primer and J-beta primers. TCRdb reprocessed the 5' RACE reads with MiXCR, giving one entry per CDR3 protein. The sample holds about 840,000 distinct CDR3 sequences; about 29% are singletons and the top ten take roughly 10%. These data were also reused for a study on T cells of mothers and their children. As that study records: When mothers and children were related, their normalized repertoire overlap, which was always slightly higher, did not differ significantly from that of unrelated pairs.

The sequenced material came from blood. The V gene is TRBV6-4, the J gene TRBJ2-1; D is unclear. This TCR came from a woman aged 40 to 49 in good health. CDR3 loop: CASSERNIDEQFF. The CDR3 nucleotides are TGTGCCAGCAGTGAGAGGAACATAGATGAGCAGTTCTTC.